Listed here are 16 T cell receptor beta chains from one sample, sequenced in a study of vaccination effects on CD4 cells after COVID-19. TCRdb keeps only in-frame clones here, not all; method: immunoSEQ multiplex PCR. The sample contains roughly 25,000 clones, roughly 72% of which appear only once. Antigens for these TCRs are unknown. Under the ViraFEST assay, PBMC were stimulated with viral peptide pools so that antigen-specific CD4+ T cells expanded. Sequencing was performed afterwards. At the end of 9 to 11 days of culture, CD4+ T cells were isolated. Convalescent patients had PCR-confirmed SARS-CoV-2 infection between March and December 2020. The specimen was CD4+ T cells from PBMCs cultured with SARS-CoV-2 spike peptides, collected before COVID-19 vaccination. The receptors shown here come from a human donor who had a prior SARS-CoV-2 infection.

Only one count was recorded for this clone. V usage is TRBV2 and J usage is TRBJ2-5; unclear D gene. The CDR3 spans 14 residues. V was shortened by 1 base and J by 2 bases, with 8 bases between the two germline ends. Germline CDR1 and CDR2: SNHLY and FYNNEI. The CDR3 DNA reads as TGTGCCAGCAGTGAAGACACGGTGCAAGAGACCCAGTACTTC. It yields the protein CASSEDTVQETQYF. The whole variable domain, filled in from reference TRBV2 and TRBJ2-5, reads EPEVTQTPSHQVTQMGQEVILRCVPISNHLYFYWYRQILGQKVEFLVSFYNNEISEKSEIFDDQFSVERPDGSNFTLKIRSTKLEDSAMYFCASSEDTVQETQYFGPGTRLLVL.

V is TRBV5-1 and J is TRBJ1-1; 8 bases agree with TRBD1. This CDR3 has 14 residues. With 3 bases clipped from V and 8 bases from J, the junction kept 9 bases outside the gene matches. CDR1 and CDR2 (germline): SGHRS, YFSETQ. CDR3 loop: CASSSLQGGSEAFF. For the CDR3, the DNA is TGCGCCAGCAGCTCCCTACAGGGGGGTTCCGAAGCTTTCTTT.

This chain joins TRBV7-2 and TRBJ2-7, with 13 bases matching TRBD2. The length of the CDR3 is 14 residues. Germline V gene lookup returns CDR1 SGHTA and CDR2 FQGNSA. V dropped 5 bases and J dropped 4; count of bases not matched to a gene: 2. In DNA, the CDR3 is TGTGCCAGCAGCCGGACTAGCGGGGGATACGAGCAGTACTTC. Amino acid sequence: CASSRTSGGYEQYF.

The chain has TRBV2 and TRBJ2-5, with TRBD2 matching over 12 bases. Germline CDR1 and CDR2: SNHLY and FYNNEI. The CDR3 sequence is 14 residues long. J gave up 5 bases and V 6 bases, and 4 bases lay outside the gene matches. In DNA, the CDR3 is TGTGCCAGCAGCTTTGGGACTAGCGGGGAGACCCAGTACTTC. Translating it yields CASSFGTSGETQYF.

This chain joins TRBV6-4 and TRBJ2-3; 8 nucleotides match TRBD2. The V gene end was trimmed by 3 bases and the J gene end by 1 base; junction bases not matched to a gene: 0. Germline lookup yields CDR1 MRHNA and CDR2 SNTAGT. The CDR3 extends over 14 amino acids. In DNA form, the CDR3 reads TGTGCCAGCAGTGAGCGGGGGGGCACAGATACGCAGTATTTT. Encoded protein: CASSERGGTDTQYF.

A few counts support this clone. At one boundary the junction diverges from the germline segment, which might be a read error. The chain carries TRBV7-2 and TRBJ2-1; TRBD2 matches 12 bases. The length of the CDR3 is 15 residues. CDR1 is SGHTA and CDR2 is FQGNSA in the germline V gene. Here the CDR3 reads CASSLAGGPWNEQFF. The CDR3 nucleotides are TGTGCCAGCAGCCTAGCGGGAGGGCCTTGGAATGAGCAGTTCTTC.

The chain joins TRBV5-4 to TRBJ1-2; D perhaps matches TRBD1 (6 bases). The germline V gene encodes CDR1 SGHNT and CDR2 YYREEE (reference sequence). CDR3 length equals 14 residues. Between the trimmed V and J ends, which lost 6 bases and 3 bases, there was a span of 15 bases. For the CDR3, the DNA is TGTGCCAGCATGGGGGCTCGGGGGGACTATGGCTACACCTTC. Translation gives CASMGARGDYGYTF.

The chain has TRBV4-3 and TRBJ2-1; 7 bases map to TRBD2. With 2 bases clipped from V and 4 bases from J, the junction kept 8 bases outside the gene matches. The CDR3 totals 16 residues. Germline values: CDR1 LGHNA, CDR2 YSLEER. CDR3 nucleotide sequence: TGCGCCAGCAGCCAAAAACTTAAGCGGGATTACAATGAGCAGTTCTTC. Translation gives CASSQKLKRDYNEQFF.

The V call is TRBV25-1, the J call TRBJ2-3; no clear D. Per the germline V gene, CDR1 is MGHDK and CDR2 is SYGVNS. V lost 8 bases, J lost 1 base, and 16 bases lay in between. The CDR3 consists of 15 residues. CDR3 nucleotide sequence: TGTGCCAGCGCTCCCCAGATTACAGGCACAGATACGCAGTATTTT. Translated, it gives CASAPQITGTDTQYF.

The gene calls are TRBV3-1 (or the pseudogene TRBV3-2) and TRBJ1-1; weak D call: TRBD1 (5 bases). CDR1 is LGHDT, CDR2 YNNKEL, per germline (reference sequence). This CDR3 spans 13 amino acids. Trimming removed 4 bases from V and 8 bases from J, with 14 bases in between. DNA of the CDR3: TGTGCCAGCAGCCCCTATGGGGGATTGGAAGCTTTCTTT. The encoded protein is CASSPYGGLEAFF.

This clone was seen more than once but under ten times. The rearrangement joins TRBV18 to TRBJ1-1, with no clear D. The CDR3 covers 12 residues. Germline lookup yields CDR1 KGHSH and CDR2 LQKENI. The V gene lost 5 bases and the J gene lost 5 bases, with 9 bases spanning the gap. CDR3 region: CASSTVGTEAFF. DNA of the CDR3: TGTGCCAGCTCAACGGTGGGGACTGAAGCTTTCTTT.

The chain joins TRBV10-3 to TRBJ2-2; TRBD1 matches at 9 bases. This CDR3 has 14 residues. V was clipped by 4 bases and J by 3 bases; unmatched bases: 0. Germline loops: CDR1 ENHRY, CDR2 SYGVKD. The chain's CDR3 is CAISGDRDTGELFF. In DNA, the CDR3 is TGTGCCATCAGTGGGGACAGGGACACCGGGGAGCTGTTTTTT.

This rearrangement joins TRBV29-1 to TRBJ2-1; 7 bases map to TRBD2. Germline V lookup: CDR1 SQVTM, CDR2 ANQGSEA. V shed 4 bases and J 5 bases; nucleotides not matched to a gene: 17. This CDR3 contains 17 residues. CDR3 nucleotide sequence: TGCAGCGTTGCCTCATCAGGTGGGGGGGGACTCAACAATGAGCAGTTCTTC. Its protein is CSVASSGGGGLNNEQFF.

The chain is built from TRBV7-3 and TRBJ2-1; 8 positions agree with TRBD1. The CDR3 sequence is 16 residues long. Germline V gives CDR1 SGHTA, CDR2 FQGTGA. V dropped 5 bases and J dropped 8; count of bases not matched to a gene: 14. CDR3 DNA: TGTGCCAGCAGCCCGAAGGGGCAGGGGGCTTGGGATGAGCAGTTCTTC. It encodes CASSPKGQGAWDEQFF.

This rearrangement joins TRBV19 to TRBJ2-5, with D uncertain. The germline V gene has CDR1 LNHDA and CDR2 SQIVND (reference sequence). This CDR3 comprises 15 residues. V lost 5 bases to trimming and J lost 5 bases, with 18 bases between them. Here the CDR3 DNA reads TGTGCCAGTAGTTCAACAAGCTACGCCCGGGAGACCCAGTACTTC. Translated: CASSSTSYARETQYF.

The chain couples TRBV7-6 to TRBJ2-1; 10 bases fit TRBD2. CDR1 is SGHVS, CDR2 FNYEAQ, per germline. V was pared by 4 bases and J by 5 bases, with 11 bases of the junction left unmatched. The CDR3 runs 17 residues. The CDR3 bases are TGTGCCAGCAGCTCCGCGTCTAGCGGGAGCTTAGACAATGAGCAGTTCTTC. Residues: CASSSASSGSLDNEQFF.